A single sample is the source of the 27 T cell receptor beta chains below, sequenced in a study of T-cell memory formation after mild COVID-19. One entry per CDR3 protein, called by TCRdb with MiXCR from the 5' RACE reads. Of around 80,000 distinct CDR3 sequences detected, roughly 12% appear once; the ten largest clones hold less than 45%. The sequencing input was PBMCs or a T cell subset sorted from them (not recorded which). Every receptor here comes from a man in his late teens or twenties who had mild COVID-19 (a few samples of this study predate the infection). Cell type and time point are not known.

The table lists this clonotype with a few counts. The chain is built from TRBV12-3 or TRBV12-4 and TRBJ2-7, with D tentatively TRBD2 (5 bases). The V end lost 4 bases, the J end lost 3 bases, and 10 bases lay between the germline ends. The CDR3 totals 13 residues. This CDR3 is CASSSGDYYEQYF. Written as DNA, the CDR3 is TGTGCCAGCAGTTCCGGAGACTACTACGAGCAGTACTTC.

V usage is TRBV7-9 and J usage is TRBJ1-1; D may be TRBD1 (5 bases). CDR1 and CDR2 (germline): SEHNR, FQNEAQ (reference sequence). This CDR3 is built from 13 residues. V was shortened by 3 bases and J by 6 bases, with 11 bases between the two germline ends. CDR3 coding DNA: TGTGCCAGCAGCTTTTCCGGGACGGCTGAAGCTTTCTTT. This sequence encodes CASSFSGTAEAFF.

In this sample, this clonotype turned up many times. The genes are TRBV7-9 and TRBJ2-1; TRBD2 aligns across 11 bases. Germline CDR1 is SEHNR and CDR2 is FQNEAQ (reference sequence). The length of the CDR3 is 14 residues. The V segment lost 7 bases and the J segment 7 bases; nucleotides outside the gene matches: 6. CDR3 bases: TGTGCCAGCACCTTTGGGACTAGCGGAAATGAGCAGTTCTTC. As protein: CASTFGTSGNEQFF.

In this sample, this clonotype turned up a few times. The V gene is TRBV20-1, the J gene TRBJ2-1, with 12 bases fitting TRBD2. CDR1 is DFQATT, CDR2 SNEGSKA, per germline (reference sequence). The CDR3 length is 15 residues. With 6 bases clipped from V and 6 bases from J, the junction kept 9 bases outside the gene matches. CDR3 in amino acids: CSAPPLAGGPNEQFF. In DNA form, the CDR3 reads TGCAGTGCCCCGCCCCTAGCGGGGGGGCCCAATGAGCAGTTCTTC.

A few counts support this clonotype. CDR3: CASSPPGLNYGYTF. The CDR3 DNA reads as TGTGCCAGCAGCCCGCCTGGATTGAACTATGGCTACACCTTC. The chain joins TRBV7-9 to TRBJ1-2, with D uncertain. Looked up from germline, CDR1 is SEHNR and CDR2 is FQNEAQ (reference sequence). V was pared by 5 bases and J by 2 bases, with 12 bases between. The CDR3 spans 14 residues.

This clonotype appeared a few times. The J gene is TRBJ1-6, the V gene TRBV7-9, with D perhaps TRBD1 (5 bases). Trimming shortened V by 5 bases and J by 7 bases, and 15 bases separated the two germline ends. CDR1 and CDR2 from the germline V gene are SEHNR and FQNEAQ (reference sequence). The CDR3 covers 15 residues. The CDR3 loop is CASSPSGGENSPLHF. CDR3 DNA sequence: TGTGCCAGCAGCCCTAGTGGGGGGGAAAATTCACCCCTCCACTTT.

The V and J genes are TRBV12-3 or TRBV12-4 and TRBJ2-5, with TRBD2 identical over 11 bases. This CDR3 is 13 amino acids long. The trim removed 5 bases at V and 4 bases at J, leaving 0 bases unmatched. The CDR3 coding sequence is TGTGCCAGCAGTACTAGCGGGGGAGAGACCCAGTACTTC. This encodes CASSTSGGETQYF.

This sequence joins TRBV5-1 and TRBJ1-1; D unresolved. Trimming removed 2 bases from V and 8 bases from J, with 16 bases in between. The V gene's germline CDR1 is SGHRS and CDR2 YFSETQ. This CDR3 is built from 14 residues. DNA for the CDR3: TGCGCCAGCAGCTTTAGACACCCAAAAGAAGAAGCTTTCTTT. This encodes CASSFRHPKEEAFF. Full variable domain (remainder filled in from reference TRBV5-1 and TRBJ1-1): KAGVTQTPRYLIKTRGQQVTLSCSPISGHRSVSWYQQTPGQGLQFLFEYFSETQRNKGNFPGRFSGRQFSNSRSEMNVSTLELGDSALYLCASSFRHPKEEAFFGQGTRLTVV.

The chain carries TRBV7-9 and TRBJ1-1, with TRBD1 matching 7 bases. Germline assignment: CDR1 SEHNR and CDR2 FQNEAQ (reference sequence). V gave up 4 bases and J gave up 8 bases; unmatched junction bases: 7. This CDR3 comprises 13 residues. Here the CDR3 DNA reads TGTGCCAGCAGCTCCGGGACAGAGACAGAAGCTTTCTTT. It encodes CASSSGTETEAFF. Complete variable domain (other parts from reference TRBV7-9 and TRBJ1-1): DTGVSQNPRHKITKRGQNVTFRCDPISEHNRLYWYRQTLGQGPEFLTYFQNEAQLEKSRLLSDRFSAERPKGSFSTLEIQRTEQGDSAMYLCASSSGTETEAFFGQGTRLTVV.

The chain couples TRBV5-1 to TRBJ2-7, with 8 bases that match TRBD1. The CDR3 has 12 amino acids. V lost 0 bases to trimming and J lost 7 bases; unmatched junction nucleotides: 0. Germline V gives CDR1 SGHRS, CDR2 YFSETQ. The CDR3 coding sequence is TGCGCCAGCAGCTTGGGGACAGGGGAGCAGTACTTC. Amino acid sequence: CASSLGTGEQYF.

This clonotype has more than one count but fewer than ten. The chain combines TRBV13 with TRBJ1-6, with TRBD1 identical over 9 bases. Per the germline V gene, CDR1 is PRHDT and CDR2 is FYEKMQ (reference sequence). The CDR3 runs to 15 residues. Trimming took 2 bases from V and 8 from J; bases not matched to a gene: 4. The CDR3 region is CASSLTGQGHSPLHF. The CDR3 DNA reads as TGTGCCAGCAGCTTAACGGGACAGGGTCATTCACCCCTCCACTTT. Based on the CDR3 plus reference TRBV13 and TRBJ1-6, the full variable domain is AAGVIQSPRHLIKEKRETATLKCYPIPRHDTVYWYQQGPGQDPQFLISFYEKMQSDKGSIPDRFSAQQFSDYHSELNMSSLELGDSALYFCASSLTGQGHSPLHFGNGTRLTVT.

This clonotype was observed a few times. The chain couples TRBV15 to TRBJ2-7; D unclear. CDR1 LNHNV and CDR2 YYDKDF come from the germline V gene (reference sequence). The V and J ends lost 4 bases and 4 bases respectively, with 5 bases between them. The CDR3 totals 11 residues. The CDR3 DNA reads TGTGCCACCAGCAACCGATACGAGCAGTACTTC. This codes for CATSNRYEQYF.

This clonotype has a single count. The chain employs TRBV10-3 and TRBJ1-2; the D is unclear. There are 13 residues in the CDR3. V dropped 6 bases and J dropped 0 bases, with 8 bases sitting between them. Germline V lookup: CDR1 ENHRY, CDR2 SYGVKD. The CDR3 reads CAIRGGSNYGYTF. CDR3 nucleotides: TGTGCCATCAGAGGAGGGTCTAACTATGGCTACACCTTC.

A few counts support this clonotype. The chain combines TRBV7-8 with TRBJ2-1; weak D call: TRBD1 (5 bases). In germline, CDR1 is SGHVS, CDR2 FQNEAQ. This CDR3 region has 18 residues. V dropped 2 bases and J dropped 0 bases, with 17 bases sitting between them. CDR3 region: CASSLTSRGLSSYNEQFF. The CDR3 bases are TGTGCCAGCAGCTTAACGTCTAGGGGCCTTAGCTCCTACAATGAGCAGTTCTTC.

Many counts were recorded for this clonotype. The chain combines TRBV19 with TRBJ2-1, with D possibly TRBD1 on 6 matching bases. This CDR3 has 13 amino acids. Germline CDR1 reads LNHDA; CDR2 reads SQIVND (reference sequence). V was pared by 5 bases and J by 12 bases, with 17 bases between. Here the CDR3 reads CASSVGTLLTQFF. CDR3 DNA sequence: TGTGCCAGTAGTGTCGGGACACTACTTACGCAGTTCTTC.

This clonotype has more than one count but fewer than ten. The rearrangement uses TRBV29-1 and TRBJ2-5; TRBD1 matches 8 bases. This CDR3 spans 14 amino acids. The germline V gene has CDR1 SQVTM and CDR2 ANQGSEA. Trimming at V came to 4 bases and at J to 5 bases, leaving 9 bases not matched to a gene. The CDR3 reads CSVVWTGRLETQYF. The CDR3 nucleotides are TGCAGCGTTGTGTGGACAGGGAGGCTGGAGACCCAGTACTTC.

The J gene is TRBJ2-1, the V gene TRBV12-3 or TRBV12-4, with D possibly TRBD2 on 6 matching bases. The CDR3 runs to 15 residues. V dropped 6 bases and J dropped 3 bases, with 15 bases sitting between them. Here the CDR3 reads CASSSGRGYYNEQFF. In DNA, the CDR3 is TGTGCCAGCAGCTCTGGGCGGGGCTACTACAATGAGCAGTTCTTC.

This clonotype has a handful of counts. The V gene is TRBV7-9, the J gene TRBJ2-7; 13 bases are a match to TRBD2. The CDR3 has 15 residues. Germline assignment: CDR1 SEHNR and CDR2 FQNEAQ (reference sequence). J gave up 6 bases and V 5 bases, and 7 bases lay outside the gene matches. CDR3 loop: CASSDAGTSGVEQYF. CDR3 DNA: TGTGCCAGCAGCGATGCCGGGACTAGCGGGGTCGAGCAGTACTTC.

The V gene is TRBV5-6, the J gene TRBJ2-5, with 8 bases matching TRBD1. J was trimmed by 5 bases and V by 4 bases; bases with no gene match: 7. Germline CDR1 SGHDT, CDR2 YYEEEE. The CDR3 sequence is 14 residues long. CDR3 residues: CASSTPGTGETQYF. The CDR3 DNA is TGTGCCAGCAGCACACCCGGGACAGGCGAGACCCAGTACTTC.

This clonotype came up a few times. This chain links TRBV6-4 with TRBJ2-3; TRBD2 agrees at 10 bases. V lost 3 bases and J lost 6; bases outside the gene matches: 9. The germline V gene has CDR1 MRHNA and CDR2 SNTAGT. This CDR3 is built from 16 residues. Here the CDR3 reads CASSESSGGQLDTQYF. CDR3 nucleotide sequence: TGTGCCAGCAGTGAGTCTAGCGGGGGCCAACTTGATACGCAGTATTTT.

This clonotype turned up a few times. The chain uses TRBV28 and TRBJ2-7; 9 bases match TRBD2. Germline values: CDR1 MDHEN, CDR2 SYDVKM. The CDR3 contains 16 residues. V lost 5 bases, J lost 2 bases, and 10 bases stayed unmatched. The CDR3: CASSPRTSAVTYEQYV. The CDR3, as DNA: TGTGCCAGCAGTCCTCGGACTAGCGCGGTAACCTACGAGCAGTACGTC.

This clonotype occurred a few times. The genes are TRBV30 and TRBJ2-7, with 7 positions matching TRBD1. V shed 5 bases and J 5 bases; nucleotides not matched to a gene: 3. Germline CDR1 GTSNPN, CDR2 SVGIG (reference sequence). This CDR3 is built from 11 residues. CDR3 in DNA: TGTGCCTGGGTGACAGGGAACGAGCAGTACTTC. The encoded protein is CAWVTGNEQYF. The full variable domain, in which reference TRBV30 and TRBJ2-7 provide the parts outside the CDR3, is SQTIHQWPATLVQPVGSPLSLECTVEGTSNPNLYWYRQAAGRGLQLLFYSVGIGQISSEVPQNLSASRPQDRQFILSSKKLLLSDSGFYLCAWVTGNEQYFGPGTRLTVT.

The table lists this clonotype with a few counts. This rearrangement joins TRBV7-9 to TRBJ2-3, with D perhaps being TRBD1 or TRBD2 (6 bases each). The germline V and J ends were trimmed by 5 bases and 4 bases, with 13 bases remaining between them. The CDR3 extends over 14 amino acids. Looked up from germline, CDR1 is SEHNR and CDR2 is FQNEAQ (reference sequence). The DNA for the CDR3 is TGTGCCAGCAGCGAGATGGGGGGCCCAGATACGCAGTATTTT. Protein product: CASSEMGGPDTQYF. The full variable domain, its missing parts supplied by reference TRBV7-9 and TRBJ2-3, is DTGVSQNPRHKITKRGQNVTFRCDPISEHNRLYWYRQTLGQGPEFLTYFQNEAQLEKSRLLSDRFSAERPKGSFSTLEIQRTEQGDSAMYLCASSEMGGPDTQYFGPGTRLTVL.

This chain connects TRBV7-3 to TRBJ2-3; D may be TRBD1 or TRBD2 (5 bases each). The CDR3 loop spans 15 amino acids. Germline lookup yields CDR1 SGHTA and CDR2 FQGTGA. V shed 5 bases and J shed 0 bases, with 12 bases lying between them. The CDR3 DNA sequence: TGTGCCAGCAGCCCGGGGACCGACAGCACAGATACGCAGTATTTT. This encodes CASSPGTDSTDTQYF. Based on the CDR3 plus reference TRBV7-3 and TRBJ2-3, the full variable domain is GAGVSQTPSNKVTEKGKYVELRCDPISGHTALYWYRQSLGQGPEFLIYFQGTGAADDSGLPNDRFFAVRPEGSVSTLKIQRTERGDSAVYLCASSPGTDSTDTQYFGPGTRLTVL.

This clonotype was detected a few times. V is TRBV4-1 and J is TRBJ1-4; D is uncertain. This CDR3 region has 13 residues. Deletions cut 8 bases from V and 8 bases from J, with 15 bases between. Per the germline V gene, CDR1 is MGHRA and CDR2 is YSYEKL. This CDR3 reads CASGRLPEEKLFF. CDR3 DNA sequence: TGCGCCAGCGGACGCCTCCCAGAGGAAAAACTGTTTTTT.

V and J are TRBV27 and TRBJ2-5; D is possibly TRBD1 (5 bases). V dropped 8 bases and J dropped 2 bases, with 15 bases sitting between them. CDR1 is MNHEY, CDR2 SMNVEV, per germline (reference sequence). This CDR3 region has 14 residues. The CDR3 DNA sequence: TGTGCCAGCTGTTATTTGGGGCAACAAGAGACCCAGTACTTC. Amino acids: CASCYLGQQETQYF.

This clonotype was observed a few times. J is TRBJ1-1 and V is TRBV7-9; possible D gene TRBD1, 5 bases. Germline values: CDR1 SEHNR, CDR2 FQNEAQ (reference sequence). The CDR3 is made up of 14 amino acids. The V end was cut by 3 bases, the J end by 3 bases, with 11 bases between. The CDR3 DNA reads as TGTGCCAGCAGCTTGGGGTGGGGGGACACTGAAGCTTTCTTT. Translation gives CASSLGWGDTEAFF. The full variable domain, completed using reference TRBV7-9 and TRBJ1-1, is DTGVSQNPRHKITKRGQNVTFRCDPISEHNRLYWYRQTLGQGPEFLTYFQNEAQLEKSRLLSDRFSAERPKGSFSTLEIQRTEQGDSAMYLCASSLGWGDTEAFFGQGTRLTVV.